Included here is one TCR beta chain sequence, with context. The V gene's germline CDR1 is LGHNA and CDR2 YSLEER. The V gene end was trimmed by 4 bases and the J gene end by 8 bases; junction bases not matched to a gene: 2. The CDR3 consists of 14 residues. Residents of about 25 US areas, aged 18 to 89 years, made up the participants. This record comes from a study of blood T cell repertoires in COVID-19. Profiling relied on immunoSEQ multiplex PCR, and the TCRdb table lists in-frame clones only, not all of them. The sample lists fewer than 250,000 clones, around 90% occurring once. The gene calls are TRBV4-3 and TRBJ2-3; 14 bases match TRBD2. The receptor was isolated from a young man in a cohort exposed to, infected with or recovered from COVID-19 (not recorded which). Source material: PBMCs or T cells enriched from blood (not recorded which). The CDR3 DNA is TGCGCCAGCAGCCGCGGGACTAGCGGGAGTACGCAGTATTTT. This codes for CASSRGTSGSTQYF.